This T cell receptor (beta chain) was captured in a study of graft-versus-host responses after intestinal transplantation. Study-wide background: Recipients underwent multivisceral, liver-intestinal, or isolated intestinal transplants.

Sequenced by immunoSEQ multiplex PCR; TCRdb stores in-frame clones only, minus some. The sample consists of almost 55,000 clones, 91% of them appearing once. Per germline, CDR1 SNHLY and CDR2 FYNNEI. V dropped 7 bases and J dropped 3 bases, with 13 bases sitting between them. This CDR3 spans 13 amino acids. Note on this clone: Its antigen is currently unknown.

Study results and caveats: Researchers found GvH clones in recipient marrow, and some showed up first in ileum or blood. Circulating GvH clones peaking coincided with falling HvG clones soon after transplant.

The material sequenced was PBMCs, taken nearly 670 days after intestinal transplant. J is TRBJ2-7 and V is TRBV2, with D perhaps given as TRBD1 or TRBD2 (5 bases each). The TCR sequence derives from a human patient who received an intestinal transplant, so some T cells may come from the graft donor. CDR3 residues: CASKAGTLYEQYF. CDR3 bases: TGTGCCAGCAAAGCAGGGACCCTCTACGAGCAGTACTTC.